This TCR beta chain appears in the sequencing data of a study of lymphopenia after photon versus proton radiotherapy. The repertoire was sequenced with immunoSEQ multiplex PCR; TCRdb's copy has only in-frame clones and lacks some. The table lists 29,000 or so clones, 87% of them singletons. Whole-study findings and limits: Oligoclonal CD8+ Temra expansion after nadir drove photon patients' diversity drop. In patients who died, overall survival fell as post-nadir TCR diversity dropped more. Under photons, naive T cells and diversity fell while effector/memory populations rose. Authors raise, but do not show, better survival with proton therapy.

The CDR3 length is 13 residues. In germline, CDR1 is SGHRS, CDR2 YFSETQ. Trimming removed 0 bases from V and 7 bases from J, with 8 bases in between. Details on this clone: Antigen specificity is unknown.

The source was peripheral blood, collected from a patient treated with proton-based radiotherapy. This TCR was sampled from a woman aged 60-75 years with cholangiocarcinoma. Some clones in this sample may be carry-over from other donors' samples. The chain employs TRBV5-1 and TRBJ1-5; D unclear. The CDR3 DNA reads TGCGCCAGCAGCTTGGGAATGGGACAGCCCCAGCATTTT. Translated: CASSLGMGQPQHF. The full variable domain, rest sourced from reference TRBV5-1 and TRBJ1-5, is KAGVTQTPRYLIKTRGQQVTLSCSPISGHRSVSWYQQTPGQGLQFLFEYFSETQRNKGNFPGRFSGRQFSNSRSEMNVSTLELGDSALYLCASSLGMGQPQHFGDGTRLSIL.